Each of the 31 T cell receptor beta chains below was sequenced from the same sample in a study of cytomegalovirus exposure and HLA in healthy donors. Primers for the PCR totalled 60 Vbeta and 13 Jbeta. Using immunoSEQ multiplex PCR, the repertoire was profiled, and TCRdb retains in-frame clones only, with some absent. The table lists about 70,000 clones, 70% to 75% of them singletons. Sequenced material: PBMCs. The receptor source for this set is a human donor in good health.

The chain has TRBV6-1 and TRBJ1-5; a weak D match, TRBD1 (6 bases). The V end was cut by 4 bases, the J end by 7 bases, with 11 bases between. The CDR3 covers 13 residues. CDR1 and CDR2 (germline): MNHNS, SASEGT. The CDR3 nucleotides read TGTGCCAGCAGTGGGGGGCATTTGCAGCCCCAGCATTTT. This codes for CASSGGHLQPQHF.

The table lists this clone with a few counts. The J gene is TRBJ1-2, the V gene TRBV9; TRBD1 agrees at 8 bases. Trimming at V came to 3 bases and at J to 8 bases, leaving 12 bases not matched to a gene. CDR1 SGDLS and CDR2 YYNGEE come from the germline V gene. CDR3 size: 15 residues. The CDR3 DNA is TGTGCCAGCAGCGGTGAGGGGCAGGGGGCAGAAGGCTACACCTTC. This codes for CASSGEGQGAEGYTF.

The V gene is TRBV4-1, the J gene TRBJ1-1; 8 positions match TRBD1. CDR1 and CDR2 (germline): MGHRA, YSYEKL. The CDR3 length is 17 residues. After removal of 1 base from V and 0 bases from J, the junction contained 7 bases not matched to a gene. DNA of the CDR3: TGCGCCAGCAGCCAAGGTTTTGTGGACAGGGTGAACACTGAAGCTTTCTTT. It translates to CASSQGFVDRVNTEAFF.

V gene TRBV5-1 combines with J gene TRBJ2-7, with TRBD1 identical over 8 bases. The V and J ends lost 4 bases and 6 bases, in that order; junction bases with no gene match: 6. The CDR3 extends over 13 amino acids. Germline assignment: CDR1 SGHRS and CDR2 YFSETQ. As DNA, the CDR3 is TGCGCCAGCAGCGGCAGGGGGCAGACCGAGCAGTACTTC. Translation gives CASSGRGQTEQYF. Complete variable domain (other parts from reference TRBV5-1 and TRBJ2-7): KAGVTQTPRYLIKTRGQQVTLSCSPISGHRSVSWYQQTPGQGLQFLFEYFSETQRNKGNFPGRFSGRQFSNSRSEMNVSTLELGDSALYLCASSGRGQTEQYFGPGTRLTVT.

This chain uses TRBV30 with TRBJ2-3, with 8 nucleotides matching TRBD1. The CDR3 sequence is 13 residues long. CDR1 is GTSNPN, CDR2 SVGIG, per germline (reference sequence). V lost 2 bases to trimming and J lost 3 bases; unmatched junction nucleotides: 1. The CDR3 DNA sequence: TGTGCCTGGAGTTGGACAGGGACAGATACGCAGTATTTT. As protein: CAWSWTGTDTQYF.

The chain has TRBV11-3 and TRBJ1-1, with unresolved D. Per germline, CDR1 SGHNT and CDR2 YENEEA. The CDR3 totals 15 residues. Trimming shortened V by 1 base and J by 4 bases, and 13 bases separated the two germline ends. As DNA, the CDR3 is TGTGCCAGCAGCTTAGTCAGAGGAGAGAGCACTGAAGCTTTCTTT. Its translation is CASSLVRGESTEAFF. The variable domain in full, completed from reference TRBV11-3 and TRBJ1-1, reads EAGVVQSPRYKIIEKKQPVAFWCNPISGHNTLYWYLQNLGQGPELLIRYENEEAVDDSQLPKDRFSAERLKGVDSTLKIQPAELGDSAVYLCASSLVRGESTEAFFGQGTRLTVV.

With respect to this clone: One end of the junction does not line up with germline, which may come from a read error. As DNA, the CDR3 is TGTTCCAGCAGTTTGACAGGCTACGAGCAGTACTTC. Protein product: CSSSLTGYEQYF. The chain combines TRBV7-9 with TRBJ2-7; perhaps TRBD1 as D (6 bases). CDR1 and CDR2 (germline): SEHNR, FQNEAQ (reference sequence). This CDR3 is built from 12 residues.

The genes are TRBV4-1 and TRBJ1-1; D remains ambiguous. Germline lookup yields CDR1 MGHRA and CDR2 YSYEKL. V dropped 3 bases and J dropped 14 bases, with 13 bases sitting between them. The CDR3 contains 11 residues. The CDR3 sequence: CASSQEGAFFF. CDR3 nucleotide sequence: TGCGCCAGCAGCCAGGAGGGAGCTTTCTTCTTT.

This clone was observed a handful of times. This chain links TRBV10-3 with TRBJ1-1; TRBD1 aligns across 8 bases. With 3 bases clipped from V and 7 bases from J, the junction kept 4 bases outside the gene matches. The CDR3 has 13 amino acids. Germline CDR1 and CDR2: ENHRY and SYGVKD. The CDR3 DNA is TGTGCCATCAGTGACGGGACAGGAGATGAAGCTTTCTTT. Translating it yields CAISDGTGDEAFF.

The chain employs TRBV10-2 and TRBJ2-7; 9 nucleotides line up with TRBD2. J was trimmed by 3 bases and V by 10 bases; bases with no gene match: 7. This CDR3 has 13 residues. CDR1 and CDR2 (germline): WSHSY, SAAADI. The CDR3 here is CAIGTSSYYEQYF. DNA of the CDR3: TGCGCCATCGGGACTAGCTCTTACTACGAGCAGTACTTC.

V and J are TRBV25-1 and TRBJ2-7; 7 nucleotides line up with TRBD2. V lost 6 bases and J lost 3; bases outside the gene matches: 5. The CDR3 runs 13 residues. Germline V gene lookup returns CDR1 MGHDK and CDR2 SYGVNS. The CDR3 sequence is CASSPTGGYEQYF. CDR3 bases: TGTGCCAGCAGCCCCACGGGGGGCTACGAGCAGTACTTC.

The chain combines TRBV6-1 with TRBJ2-7; 7 bases align to TRBD2. The J segment lost 1 base and the V segment lost 3 bases, leaving 6 bases of the junction unmatched. Germline loops: CDR1 MNHNS, CDR2 SASEGT. CDR3 size: 15 residues. The CDR3 bases are TGTGCCAGCAGTGAGGATAGCGGGCGTTCCTACGAGCAGTACTTC. Protein sequence: CASSEDSGRSYEQYF.

The table lists this clone with a count of one. The rearrangement joins TRBV5-4 to TRBJ2-7, with D perhaps matching TRBD1 (6 bases). Trimming took 2 bases from V and 7 from J, leaving 16 bases between them. CDR3 length equals 14 residues. CDR1 is SGHNT, CDR2 YYREEE, per germline (reference sequence). The DNA of the CDR3 is TGTGCCAGCAGCTTACAGGGCGCTTCAGGGGAGCAGTACTTC. Protein product: CASSLQGASGEQYF.

Only a few counts were recorded for this clone. V usage is TRBV6-4 and J usage is TRBJ2-2; the match to TRBD2 covers 15 bases. The V gene end was trimmed by 2 bases and the J gene end by 7 bases; junction bases not matched to a gene: 14. The CDR3 runs 20 residues. CDR1 MRHNA and CDR2 SNTAGT come from the germline V gene. CDR3 sequence (DNA): TGTGCCAGCAGTGACCCTTGGACTAGCGGGAGGGCCGTAGAAGGCGGGGAGCTGTTTTTT. Translation: CASSDPWTSGRAVEGGELFF.

The chain couples TRBV6-1 to TRBJ1-5; D gene ambiguous. The CDR3 extends over 14 amino acids. V lost 3 bases and J lost 3, with 9 bases in between. The germline CDR1 and CDR2 sequences are MNHNS and SASEGT. The CDR3: CASSEEGYNQPQHF. The CDR3 DNA reads as TGTGCCAGCAGTGAGGAGGGATACAATCAGCCCCAGCATTTT.

This clone was counted only a few times. The chain combines TRBV29-1 with TRBJ1-4; the D is unclear. The V end was cut by 7 bases, the J end by 0 bases, with 15 bases between. CDR1 and CDR2 from the germline V gene are SQVTM and ANQGSEA. The length of the CDR3 is 15 residues. CDR3 DNA: TGCAGCGCCGCGGGAGGCAGCGCAACTAATGAAAAACTGTTTTTT. Translating gives CSAAGGSATNEKLFF.

The chain couples TRBV27 to TRBJ2-5; no clear D gene. The CDR3 consists of 14 residues. Trimming removed 1 base at V and 1 base at J, with 7 bases between. Germline V gives CDR1 MNHEY, CDR2 SMNVEV (reference sequence). CDR3 residues: CASSLFAFQETQYF. CDR3 coding DNA: TGTGCCAGCAGTTTATTCGCGTTCCAAGAGACCCAGTACTTC.

This clone has at least ten counts. V usage is TRBV11-1 and J usage is TRBJ1-1, with D perhaps matching TRBD1 (6 bases). CDR1 and CDR2 from the germline V gene are SGHAT and FQDESV (reference sequence). Between the trimmed V and J ends, which lost 1 base and 4 bases, there was a span of 7 bases. There are 13 residues in the CDR3. The DNA of the CDR3 is TGTGCCAGCAGCTTAGGGACAGCCACTGAAGCTTTCTTT. Protein product: CASSLGTATEAFF.

This chain uses TRBV19 with TRBJ2-7, with TRBD1 matching over 11 bases. This CDR3 contains 15 residues. The V and J ends lost 5 bases and 2 bases, in that order; junction bases with no gene match: 5. Germline CDR1 and CDR2: LNHDA and SQIVND (reference sequence). CDR3 residues: CASSPPGQGAYEQYF. The CDR3 DNA reads TGTGCCAGTAGTCCCCCGGGACAGGGGGCCTACGAGCAGTACTTC. The variable domain in full, completed from reference TRBV19 and TRBJ2-7, reads DGGITQSPKYLFRKEGQNVTLSCEQNLNHDAMYWYRQDPGQGLRLIYYSQIVNDFQKGDIAEGYSVSREKKESFPLTVTSAQKNPTAFYLCASSPPGQGAYEQYFGPGTRLTVT.

The gene calls are TRBV6-6 and TRBJ1-4; 10 positions agree with TRBD1. The CDR3 loop spans 16 amino acids. Germline-derived CDR1 and CDR2 are MNHNY and SVGAGI (reference sequence). The ends lost 6 bases at V and 2 bases at J; junction bases unmatched: 6. The CDR3 DNA reads as TGTGCCAGCAGCAGACAGGGGGCCGAGACTAATGAAAAACTGTTTTTT. Its protein product is CASSRQGAETNEKLFF.

The gene calls are TRBV12-5 and TRBJ1-1; D uncertain. Germline CDR1 and CDR2: LGHNT and FRNRAP. V dropped 3 bases and J dropped 12 bases, with 17 bases sitting between them. This CDR3 has 13 amino acids. The DNA of the CDR3 is TGTGCTAGTGGTTTTGATGTGGGTCGGGAAACTTTCTTT. This gives the protein CASGFDVGRETFF.

This chain connects TRBV11-2 to TRBJ2-3; 11 bases are shared with TRBD2. The CDR3 covers 15 residues. In germline, CDR1 is SGHAT, CDR2 FQNNGV. V was pared by 7 bases and J by 6 bases, with 9 bases of the junction left unmatched. For the CDR3, the DNA is TGTGCCAGCACCCCCTTACTAGCGGGAGCCGATACGCAGTATTTT. It is translated as CASTPLLAGADTQYF. Together with reference TRBV11-2 and TRBJ2-3, the CDR3 gives the full variable domain: EAGVAQSPRYKIIEKRQSVAFWCNPISGHATLYWYQQILGQGPKLLIQFQNNGVVDDSQLPKDRFSAERLKGVDSTLKIQPAKLEDSAVYLCASTPLLAGADTQYFGPGTRLTVL.

V is TRBV7-9 and J is TRBJ1-2; D unresolved. The CDR3 is made up of 15 amino acids. V was clipped by 1 base and J by 8 bases, with 17 bases between them. CDR1 is SEHNR and CDR2 is FQNEAQ in the germline V gene (reference sequence). The CDR3 reads CASSLGVSPEDGYTF. The CDR3 DNA is TGTGCCAGCAGCTTAGGGGTAAGTCCGGAGGACGGCTACACCTTC.

The chain has TRBV11-1 and TRBJ2-3; D possibly corresponds to TRBD2 (6 bases). The CDR3 consists of 14 residues. CDR1 and CDR2 (germline): SGHAT, FQDESV (reference sequence). Trimming took off 4 bases at V and 1 base at J, with 9 bases between the two ends. DNA for the CDR3: TGTGCCAGCAGCTCAAGGGAGGGCACAGATACGCAGTATTTT. This codes for CASSSREGTDTQYF.

The chain employs TRBV5-6 and TRBJ1-1; 12 bases are a match to TRBD1. With V trimmed by 2 bases and J by 4 bases, 3 bases remained unmatched. Germline assignment: CDR1 SGHDT and CDR2 YYEEEE. This CDR3 is built from 15 residues. DNA of the CDR3: TGTGCCAGCAGCTTCGGGACAGGGGGCCGCACTGAAGCTTTCTTT. Its translation is CASSFGTGGRTEAFF.

The DNA of the CDR3 is TGTGCCAGCAGTCACAGGTTCCAAGGATTAAATGAGCAGTTCTTC. Its protein is CASSHRFQGLNEQFF. This chain connects TRBV6-7 to TRBJ2-1; a weak D match, TRBD1 (5 bases). TRBV6-7 is given ORF status, its function remaining uncertain. V was cut by 5 bases and J by 7 bases, with 18 bases left in between. This CDR3 spans 15 amino acids.

This chain connects TRBV27 to TRBJ2-1, with 9 positions matching TRBD2. This CDR3 region has 19 residues. CDR1 is MNHEY and CDR2 is SMNVEV in the germline V gene (reference sequence). V was clipped by 0 bases and J by 3 bases; unmatched bases: 12. The CDR3 bases are TGTGCCAGCAGTTTATCGGATCCCCGGAGCGGGAGGATCTACAATGAGCAGTTCTTC. Amino acids: CASSLSDPRSGRIYNEQFF.

This clone was found once. The chain carries TRBV30 and TRBJ2-7; 7 nucleotides match TRBD1. The junction had 1 base not matched to a gene; V was cut back by 4 bases and J by 4 bases. The CDR3 length is 11 residues. Germline assignment: CDR1 GTSNPN and CDR2 SVGIG (reference sequence). CDR3 sequence: CAWNRGYEQYF. The CDR3 nucleotides read TGTGCCTGGAACAGGGGATACGAGCAGTACTTC.

The chain uses TRBV5-4 and TRBJ2-2, with a tentative D call TRBD2 (5 bases). This CDR3 spans 16 amino acids. V lost 2 bases and J 8 bases, leaving 19 bases between the germline ends. CDR1 is SGHNT, CDR2 YYREEE, per germline (reference sequence). The CDR3 reads CASSFPGNPSGGELFF. The CDR3, as DNA: TGTGCCAGCAGCTTTCCCGGGAACCCTTCTGGGGGGGAGCTGTTTTTT.

The chain employs TRBV9 and TRBJ1-1; D gene uncertain. V was clipped by 6 bases and J by 5 bases, with 17 bases between them. The CDR3 is 14 residues long. CDR1 SGDLS and CDR2 YYNGEE come from the germline V gene. CDR3 nucleotide sequence: TGTGCCAGCACCCAGAGGGCGAGTGGGACTGAAGCTTTCTTT. Protein: CASTQRASGTEAFF.

The V gene is TRBV11-3, the J gene TRBJ2-3, with 8 positions matching TRBD2. Germline V lookup: CDR1 SGHNT, CDR2 YENEEA. The CDR3 sequence is 15 residues long. The V segment lost 5 bases and the J segment 4 bases; nucleotides outside the gene matches: 8. Here the CDR3 reads CASSPWQRESDTQYF. CDR3 DNA: TGTGCCAGCAGCCCGTGGCAGCGGGAGTCAGATACGCAGTATTTT.